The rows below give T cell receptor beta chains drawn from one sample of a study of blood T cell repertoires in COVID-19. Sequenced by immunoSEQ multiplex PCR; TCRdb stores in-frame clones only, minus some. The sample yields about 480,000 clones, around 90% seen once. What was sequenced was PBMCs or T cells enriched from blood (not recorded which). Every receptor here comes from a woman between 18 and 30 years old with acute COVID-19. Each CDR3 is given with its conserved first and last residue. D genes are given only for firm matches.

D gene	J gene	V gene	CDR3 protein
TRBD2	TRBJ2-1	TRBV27	CASSLYGLAGVGEQFF
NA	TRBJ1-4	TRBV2	CARLSGGELFF
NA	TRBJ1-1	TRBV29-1	CSSLVRGEAFF
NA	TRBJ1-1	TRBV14	CASSQVRGDTEAFF
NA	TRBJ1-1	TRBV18	CASSPLAIMNTEAFF
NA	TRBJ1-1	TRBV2	CASRQIEAFF
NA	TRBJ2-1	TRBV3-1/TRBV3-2	CASSQTYNSNNEQFF
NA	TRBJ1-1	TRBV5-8	CASSSGPAGPEDTEAFF
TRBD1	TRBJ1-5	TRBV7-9	CASSLVGTGNQPQHF
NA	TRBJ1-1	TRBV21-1	CASAQDRALNTEAFF
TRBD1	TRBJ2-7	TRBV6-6	CASSPRRNRDRSEQYF
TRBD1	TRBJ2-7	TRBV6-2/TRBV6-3	CASSSRDSSREQYF